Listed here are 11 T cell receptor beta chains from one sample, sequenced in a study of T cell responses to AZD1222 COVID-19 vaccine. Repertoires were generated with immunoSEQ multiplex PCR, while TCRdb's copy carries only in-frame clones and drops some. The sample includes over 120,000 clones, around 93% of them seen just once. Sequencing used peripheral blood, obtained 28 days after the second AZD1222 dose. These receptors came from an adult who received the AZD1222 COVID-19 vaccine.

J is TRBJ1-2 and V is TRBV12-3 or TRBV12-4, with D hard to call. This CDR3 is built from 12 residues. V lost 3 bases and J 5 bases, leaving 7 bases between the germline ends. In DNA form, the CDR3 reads TGTGCCAGCAGTTTCTCGGGGTATGGCTACACCTTC. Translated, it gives CASSFSGYGYTF.

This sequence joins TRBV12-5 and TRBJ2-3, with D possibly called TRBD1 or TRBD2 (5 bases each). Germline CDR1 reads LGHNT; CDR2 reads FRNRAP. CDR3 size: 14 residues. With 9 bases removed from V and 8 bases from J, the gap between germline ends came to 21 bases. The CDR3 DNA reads TGTGCTAGCGCGGTGACAGAGGGGTCGGGTACGCAGTATTTT. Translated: CASAVTEGSGTQYF.

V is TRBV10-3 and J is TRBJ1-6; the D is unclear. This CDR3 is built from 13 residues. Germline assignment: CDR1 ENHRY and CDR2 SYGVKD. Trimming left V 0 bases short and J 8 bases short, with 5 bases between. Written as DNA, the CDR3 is TGTGCCATCAGTGAGTCGTTCGATTCACCCCTCCACTTT. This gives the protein CAISESFDSPLHF.

CDR3 in DNA: TGTGCCAGCAGTTTATACAGGGGCTACGAGCAGTACTTC. Its protein is CASSLYRGYEQYF. The V gene is TRBV28, the J gene TRBJ2-7; 7 bases are a match to TRBD1. Germline loops: CDR1 MDHEN, CDR2 SYDVKM. The CDR3 is made up of 13 amino acids. V shed 1 base, J shed 3 bases, and the junction held 0 bases outside the gene matches.

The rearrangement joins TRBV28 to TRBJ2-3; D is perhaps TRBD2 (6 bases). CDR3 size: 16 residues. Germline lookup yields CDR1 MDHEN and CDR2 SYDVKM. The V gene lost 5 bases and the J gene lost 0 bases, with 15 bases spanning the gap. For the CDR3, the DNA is TGTGCCAGCAGTCCGGGCGGGACTCGAAGCACAGATACGCAGTATTTT. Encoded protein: CASSPGGTRSTDTQYF.

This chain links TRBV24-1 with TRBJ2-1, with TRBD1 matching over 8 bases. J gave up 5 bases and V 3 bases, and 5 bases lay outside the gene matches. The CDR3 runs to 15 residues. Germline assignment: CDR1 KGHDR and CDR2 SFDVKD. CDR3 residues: CATSDPGTGDNEQFF. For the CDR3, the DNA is TGTGCCACCAGTGATCCCGGGACAGGCGACAATGAGCAGTTCTTC.

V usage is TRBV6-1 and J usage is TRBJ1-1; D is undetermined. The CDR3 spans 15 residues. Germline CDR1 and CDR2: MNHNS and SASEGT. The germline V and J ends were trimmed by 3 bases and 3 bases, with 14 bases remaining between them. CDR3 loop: CASSELRWVDTEAFF. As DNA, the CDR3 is TGTGCCAGCAGTGAGCTTCGGTGGGTCGACACTGAAGCTTTCTTT.

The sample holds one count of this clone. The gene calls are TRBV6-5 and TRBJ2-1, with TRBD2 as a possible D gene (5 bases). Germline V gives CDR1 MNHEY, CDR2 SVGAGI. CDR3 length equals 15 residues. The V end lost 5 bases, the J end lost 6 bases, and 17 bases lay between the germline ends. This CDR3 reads CASSRSVAAGNEQFF. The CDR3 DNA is TGTGCCAGCAGTCGTAGCGTGGCAGCCGGCAATGAGCAGTTCTTC.

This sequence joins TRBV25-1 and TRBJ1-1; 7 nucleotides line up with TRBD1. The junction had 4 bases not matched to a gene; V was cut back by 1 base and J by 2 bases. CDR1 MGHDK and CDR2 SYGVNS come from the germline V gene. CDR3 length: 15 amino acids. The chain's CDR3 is CASSEWAGGNTEAFF. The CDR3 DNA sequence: TGTGCCAGCAGTGAATGGGCAGGGGGAAACACTGAAGCTTTCTTT.

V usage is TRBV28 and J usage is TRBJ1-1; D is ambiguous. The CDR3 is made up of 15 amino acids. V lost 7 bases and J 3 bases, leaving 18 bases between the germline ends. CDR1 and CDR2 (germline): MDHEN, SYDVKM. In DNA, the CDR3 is TGTGCCAGCAATCGGAAGTCGAGGGTCTACACTGAAGCTTTCTTT. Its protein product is CASNRKSRVYTEAFF.

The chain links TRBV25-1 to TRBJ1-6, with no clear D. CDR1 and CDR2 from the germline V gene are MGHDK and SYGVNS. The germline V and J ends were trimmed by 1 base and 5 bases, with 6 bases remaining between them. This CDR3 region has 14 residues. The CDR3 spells CASSEWSDNSPLHF. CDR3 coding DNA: TGTGCCAGCAGTGAATGGTCAGATAATTCACCCCTCCACTTT.